These T cell receptor beta chains were read from a single sample in a study of cytomegalovirus exposure and HLA in healthy donors. Using immunoSEQ multiplex PCR, the repertoire was profiled, and TCRdb retains in-frame clones only, with some absent. Reported are approximately 110,000 clones; the ten largest clones contain 3.6%. Sample: PBMCs. All receptors come from a man aged 18-30 years in good health and CMV-seronegative. Each CDR3 is given with its conserved first and last residue. A D gene is named only where the DNA matches it firmly.

TRBD1 TRBJ2-3 TRBV7-9 TGTGCCAGCAGCCAGACAGGGGTTACCGCAGATACGCAGTATTTT CASSQTGVTADTQYF
TRBD2 TRBJ2-3 TRBV7-2 TGTGCCAGCAGCTTAGAGGGGGGACTAGCGGGGCGCATTGGGTATTTT CASSLEGGLAGRIGYF
NA TRBJ2-3 TRBV13 TGTGCCAGCAGCTTAGAAGGGCTTCTTCAGGGAGATACGCAGTATTTT CASSLEGLLQGDTQYF
NA TRBJ1-1 TRBV18 TGTGCCAGCTCGCCTAGGAGACAGGTTAACACTGAAGCTTTCTTT CASSPRRQVNTEAFF
TRBD2 TRBJ2-3 TRBV5-1 TGCGCCAGCAGCTCTCAGCGGGAGGTACTCACAGATACGCAGTATTTT CASSSQREVLTDTQYF
NA TRBJ2-3 TRBV7-3 TGTGCCAGCAGCCTCGGGACAACTAGCACAGATACGCAGTATTTT CASSLGTTSTDTQYF
TRBD2 TRBJ2-2 TRBV27 TGTGCCAGCAGTCCTCTAGCGGAGAACACCGGGGAGCTGTTTTTT CASSPLAENTGELFF
NA TRBJ2-3 TRBV4-1 TGCGCCAGCAGCCAAGAACTACCGGGATCGTATACGCAGTATTTT CASSQELPGSYTQYF
TRBD1 TRBJ2-3 TRBV11-3 TGTGCCAGCAGCGCGGGACAGGGAGGGGAAGATACGCAGTATTTT CASSAGQGGEDTQYF
TRBD2 TRBJ2-7 TRBV7-2 TGTGCCAGCAGCTTCGTCCCCCTAGCGGGGTTCTCCTACGAGCAGTACTTC CASSFVPLAGFSYEQYF
TRBD1 TRBJ1-4 TRBV6-1 TGTGCCAGCAGTGGATTAGTAGCCGGGACAGGGACTGAAAAACTGTTTTTT CASSGLVAGTGTEKLFF
NA TRBJ1-1 TRBV11-2 TGTGCCAGCAGCTTACGGGGAGTGGACACTGAAGCTTTCTTT CASSLRGVDTEAFF
NA TRBJ2-1 TRBV27 TGTGCCAGCAGTTCACCTGCTCAGACTAAATACAATGAGCAGTTCTTC CASSSPAQTKYNEQFF
TRBD2 TRBJ2-1 TRBV7-6 TGTGCCAGCAGCTTAGTAGCGGGAGGGCCTAAGTACAATGAGCAGTTCTTC CASSLVAGGPKYNEQFF
NA TRBJ2-6 TRBV5-4 TGTGCCAGCAGCTCGACAGGACCAGGGGCCAACGTCCTGACTTTC CASSSTGPGANVLTF
NA TRBJ2-3 TRBV4-1 TGCGCCAGCAGCCAAGTGCCGCTAGTGAGGGATACGCAGTATTTT CASSQVPLVRDTQYF
TRBD1 TRBJ2-6 TRBV18 TGTGCCAGCTCACCTGACAGGGTTGCGTCTGGGGCCAACGTCCTGACTTTC CASSPDRVASGANVLTF
TRBD1 TRBJ1-4 TRBV5-5 TGTGCCAGCAGCCCGACGACAGGGGTAGTTAATGAAAAACTGTTTTTT CASSPTTGVVNEKLFF
NA TRBJ1-2 TRBV2 TGTGCCAGCAGTGCCGCCAGGGCCTATGGCTACACCTTC CASSAARAYGYTF
NA TRBJ1-6 TRBV27 TGTGCCAGCACTAACTATAATTCACCCCTCCACTTT CASTNYNSPLHF
NA TRBJ2-3 TRBV9 TGTGCCAGCAGCGCCGGATCGGGAGATACGCAGTATTTT CASSAGSGDTQYF
TRBD2 TRBJ2-1 TRBV19 TGTGCCAGTAGTATATCCGGGACTAGCGGGGCTCGGGAGCAGTTCTTC CASSISGTSGAREQFF
TRBD2 TRBJ2-5 TRBV2 TGTGCCAGCAGTCGGGAGGGGGGGGCTCAAGAGACCCAGTACTTC CASSREGGAQETQYF
NA TRBJ1-2 TRBV10-3 TGTGCCATCAGTGCCTTCGGGGGGGCGGGCTATGGCTACACCTTC CAISAFGGAGYGYTF
NA TRBJ2-3 TRBV4-1 TGCGCCAGCAGCCAAGATAGGGGTAGAGCAGATACGCAGTATTTT CASSQDRGRADTQYF
TRBD1 TRBJ2-7 TRBV5-8 TGTGCCAGCAGCTTGGGGGACAGTTACCTGAGCTCCTACGAGCAGTACTTC CASSLGDSYLSSYEQYF
TRBD2 TRBJ2-1 TRBV28 TGTGCCAGCAGCTTCCTAGCGGGGGATAACAATTTGTTCTTC CASSFLAGDNNLFF
TRBD2 TRBJ2-7 TRBV18 TGTGCCAGCTCACTAAAGGGAGGGGCGCAAAGCCACGAGCAGTACTTC CASSLKGGAQSHEQYF
NA TRBJ1-6 TRBV4-1 TGCGCCAGCAGCCCCCCGACGGGGAGCTCCTATAATTCACCCCTCCACTTT CASSPPTGSSYNSPLHF
TRBD1 TRBJ1-4 TRBV6-5 TGTGCCAGCAGTCAGGGGGCACTTGAAAAACTGTTTTTT CASSQGALEKLFF
NA TRBJ1-5 TRBV28 TGTGCCAGCAGTTTACAAAGCAGGAATCAGCCCCAGCATTTT CASSLQSRNQPQHF
NA TRBJ2-7 TRBV2 TGTGCCAGCAGTACAACAGGAAACTCGGACGAGCAGTACTTC CASSTTGNSDEQYF
TRBD1 TRBJ1-2 TRBV28 TGTGCCAGCAGTTCCCCCGGGACAGGCTATGGCTACACCTTC CASSSPGTGYGYTF
TRBD2 TRBJ2-3 TRBV10-3 TGTGCCATCAGTGAACTAGCGGGAGAAGATACGCAGTATTTT CAISELAGEDTQYF
TRBD1 TRBJ2-5 TRBV7-7 TGTGCTAGCAGCGTCGGGACAGGACTCCAAGAGACCCAGTACTTC CASSVGTGLQETQYF
TRBD2 TRBJ2-4 TRBV5-1 TGCACCGGGGGGATGGCCAAAAACATTCAGTACTTC CTGGMAKNIQYF
TRBD1 TRBJ1-1 TRBV5-4 TGTGCCAGCAGCTTGGGCGGGACAGGGAACACTGAAGCTTTCTTT CASSLGGTGNTEAFF
NA TRBJ1-2 TRBV4-1 TGCGCCAGCAGCGGGCACTTTACGAGTGGCTACACCTTC CASSGHFTSGYTF
TRBD2 TRBJ2-1 TRBV29-1 TGCAGCGTTGAAGGACTAGCGGGAAGGAGCTCCTACAATGAGCAGTTCTTC CSVEGLAGRSSYNEQFF
NA TRBJ2-5 TRBV4-1 TGCGCCAGCAGCCAAGATTCTGCTGGGTGGATGAGGGTTGTAGGAGAGACCCAGTACTTC CASSQDSAGWMRVVGETQYF
NA TRBJ1-1 TRBV6-5 TGTGCCAGCAGTTACTCGTTGTCGCTTGAGGCTTTCTTT CASSYSLSLEAFF
TRBD1 TRBJ1-2 TRBV9 TGTGCCAGCAGCGCTACAGGGGGAAACTATGGCTACACCTTC CASSATGGNYGYTF
NA TRBJ2-4 TRBV4-1 TGCGCCAGCAGCCAGGGAGGACAGGGAGGGACCAAAAACATTCAGTACTTC CASSQGGQGGTKNIQYF
NA TRBJ2-7 TRBV5-5 TGTGCCAGCAGCTTGTCACAGGCCAAGGAGAAGCAGTACTTC CASSLSQAKEKQYF
TRBD1 TRBJ1-1 TRBV5-4 TGTGCCAGCAGACTTTACAGGGGCAACACTGAAGCTTTCTTT CASRLYRGNTEAFF
TRBD2 TRBJ2-5 TRBV5-1 TGCGCCAGCAGCTTGGAGGGAGGGAGGAGAGAGACCCAGTACTTC CASSLEGGRRETQYF
NA TRBJ2-1 TRBV6-5 TGTGCCAGCAGTTACCGTCATGAGCAGTTCTTC CASSYRHEQFF
NA TRBJ2-7 TRBV28 TGTGCCAGCATGTCCACAGTCTACGAGCAGTACTTC CASMSTVYEQYF
NA TRBJ2-2 TRBV5-1 TGCGCCAGCAGCTTGGATGGGGGGTACACCGGGGAGCTGTTTTTT CASSLDGGYTGELFF
TRBD1 TRBJ1-6 TRBV6-5 TGTGCCAGAGGGACAGGGGGTCATTCACCCCTCCACTTT CARGTGGHSPLHF
TRBD2 TRBJ2-7 TRBV19 TGTGCCAGTAGTATAGTTGCGGGAGGGCGTCACGAGCAGTACTTC CASSIVAGGRHEQYF
NA TRBJ1-5 TRBV9 TGTGCCAGCAGCGTAGAAGGGGGTCTTAATCAGCCCCAGCATTTT CASSVEGGLNQPQHF
NA TRBJ1-1 TRBV29-1 TGCAGCTCTCGGGGGGGGAACACTGAAGCTTTCTTT CSSRGGNTEAFF
TRBD2 TRBJ2-7 TRBV6-6 TGTGCCAGCATTGCGACGGGAGGTATCCACGAGCAGTACTTC CASIATGGIHEQYF
NA TRBJ2-3 TRBV7-9 TGTGCCAGCAGCTTAGCCTCCGGTTTGGGCACAGATACGCAGTATTTT CASSLASGLGTDTQYF
TRBD1 TRBJ2-7 TRBV15 TGTGCCACCAGCCTAGACACAGGGGCGCTAAACTACGAGCAGTACTTC CATSLDTGALNYEQYF
NA TRBJ2-7 TRBV15 TGTGCCACCAGCGGCGGTGGGGGCAGCTCCTACGAGCAGTACTTC CATSGGGGSSYEQYF
NA TRBJ2-3 TRBV19 TGTGCCAGTAGTATAGGAAGCAGGTTCACAGATACGCAGTATTTT CASSIGSRFTDTQYF
NA TRBJ1-2 TRBV19 TGTGCCAGTAGTCTCGTCAGGGGAGCAAACCGACCCTATGGCTACACCTTC CASSLVRGANRPYGYTF
NA TRBJ1-1 TRBV19 TGTGCCAGTAGTATAGATCTGACATCTGAAGCTTTCTTT CASSIDLTSEAFF